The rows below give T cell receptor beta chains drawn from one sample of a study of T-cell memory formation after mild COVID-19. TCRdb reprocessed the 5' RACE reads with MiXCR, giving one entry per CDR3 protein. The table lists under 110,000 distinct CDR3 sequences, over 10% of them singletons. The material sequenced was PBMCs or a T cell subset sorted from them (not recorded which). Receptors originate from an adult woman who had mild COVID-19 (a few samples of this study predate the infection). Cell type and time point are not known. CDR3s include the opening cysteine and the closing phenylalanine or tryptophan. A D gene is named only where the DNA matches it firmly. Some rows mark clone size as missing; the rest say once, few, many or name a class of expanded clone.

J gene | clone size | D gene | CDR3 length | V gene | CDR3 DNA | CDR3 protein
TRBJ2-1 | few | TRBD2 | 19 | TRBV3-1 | TGTGCCAGCAGCCAAGATCTAGCGGGAGGCCCTATTGCGGTCACTGAGCAGTTCTTC | CASSQDLAGGPIAVTEQFF
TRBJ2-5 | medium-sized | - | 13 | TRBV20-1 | TGCAGTGCGGACCGGGGATCCCAGGAGACCCAGTACTTC | CSADRGSQETQYF
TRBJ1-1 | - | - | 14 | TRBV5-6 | TGTGCCAGCAGCTGGGGGGCGGAGGGCACTGAAGCTTTCTTT | CASSWGAEGTEAFF
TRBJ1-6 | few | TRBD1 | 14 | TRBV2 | TGTGCCAGTGGACGGGACAGCCTTAATTCACCCCTCCACTTT | CASGRDSLNSPLHF
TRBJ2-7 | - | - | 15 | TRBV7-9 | TGTGCCAGTGGACCTACGGGGGCCCCCTCCTACGAGCAGTACTTC | CASGPTGAPSYEQYF
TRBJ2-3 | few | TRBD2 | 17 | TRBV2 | TGTGCCAGCAGTGACTCTGGACTAGCGGGGTTCACAGATACGCAGTATTTT | CASSDSGLAGFTDTQYF
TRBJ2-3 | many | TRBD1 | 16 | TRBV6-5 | TGTGCCAGCAGCTGGACAGGGAAGTCATTCCCAGATACGCAGTATTTT | CASSWTGKSFPDTQYF
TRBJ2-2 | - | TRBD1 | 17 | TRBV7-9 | TGTGCCAGCAGCCCCCCACAGGGGGTGGGGAACACCGGGGAGCTGTTTTTT | CASSPPQGVGNTGELFF
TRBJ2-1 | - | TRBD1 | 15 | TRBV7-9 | TGTGCCAGCAGCTCCCCTGACAGGGTCTACAATGAGCAGTTCTTC | CASSSPDRVYNEQFF
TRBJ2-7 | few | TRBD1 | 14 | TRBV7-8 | TGTGCCAGCAGCTTAGGAGGGACAGATTACGAGCAGTACTTC | CASSLGGTDYEQYF
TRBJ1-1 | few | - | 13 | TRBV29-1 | TGCAGCGTTCCGGGACAAATGAACACTGAAGCTTTCTTT | CSVPGQMNTEAFF
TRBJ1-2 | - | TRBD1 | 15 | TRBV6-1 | TGTGCCAGCAGTGAATTAACGACAGGGGGACGGGGCTACACCTTC | CASSELTTGGRGYTF
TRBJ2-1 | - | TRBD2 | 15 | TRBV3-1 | TGTGCCAGCAGCCAATTACGGGGGGGCCTAGATGAGCAGTTCTTC | CASSQLRGGLDEQFF
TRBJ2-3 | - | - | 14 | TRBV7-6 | TGTGCCAGCAGCTTAAGTGAAGACACAGATACGCAGTATTTT | CASSLSEDTDTQYF
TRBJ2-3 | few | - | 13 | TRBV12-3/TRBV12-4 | TGTGCCAGCAGTCCCGGTTACACAGATACGCAGTATTTT | CASSPGYTDTQYF